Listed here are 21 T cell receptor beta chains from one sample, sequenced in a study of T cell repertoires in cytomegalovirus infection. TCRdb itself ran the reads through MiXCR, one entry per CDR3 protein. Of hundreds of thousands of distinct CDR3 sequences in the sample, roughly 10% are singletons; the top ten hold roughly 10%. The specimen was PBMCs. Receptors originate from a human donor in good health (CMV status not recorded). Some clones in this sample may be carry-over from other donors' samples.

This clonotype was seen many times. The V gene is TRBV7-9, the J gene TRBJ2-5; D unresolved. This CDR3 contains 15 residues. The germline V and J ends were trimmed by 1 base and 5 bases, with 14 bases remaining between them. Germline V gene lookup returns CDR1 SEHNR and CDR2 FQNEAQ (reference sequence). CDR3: CASSLGTARAETQYF. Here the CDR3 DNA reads TGTGCCAGCAGCTTAGGGACCGCAAGGGCGGAGACCCAGTACTTC.

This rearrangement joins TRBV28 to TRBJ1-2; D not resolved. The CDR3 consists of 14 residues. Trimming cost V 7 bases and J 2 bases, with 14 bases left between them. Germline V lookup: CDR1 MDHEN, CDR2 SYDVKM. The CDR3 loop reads CASNLNPRNYGYTF. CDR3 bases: TGTGCCAGCAACCTTAACCCCAGGAACTATGGCTACACCTTC.

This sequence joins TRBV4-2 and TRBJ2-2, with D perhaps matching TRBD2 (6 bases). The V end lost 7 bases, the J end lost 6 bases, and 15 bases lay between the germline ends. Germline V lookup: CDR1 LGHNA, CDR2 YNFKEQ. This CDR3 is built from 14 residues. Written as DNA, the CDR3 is TGTGCCAGCAATATGGACTACCACGCCGGGGAGCTGTTTTTT. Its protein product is CASNMDYHAGELFF.

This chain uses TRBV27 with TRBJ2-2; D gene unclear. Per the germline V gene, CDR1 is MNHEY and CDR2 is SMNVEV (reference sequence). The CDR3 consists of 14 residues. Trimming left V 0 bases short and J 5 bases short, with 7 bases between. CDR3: CASSLSVGTGELFF. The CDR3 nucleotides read TGTGCCAGCAGTTTATCGGTGGGGACCGGGGAGCTGTTTTTT.

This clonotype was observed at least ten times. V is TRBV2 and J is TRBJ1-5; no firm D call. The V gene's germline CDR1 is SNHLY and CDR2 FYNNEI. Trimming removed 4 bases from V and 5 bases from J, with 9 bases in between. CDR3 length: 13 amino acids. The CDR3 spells CASSGEGHQPQHF. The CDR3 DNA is TGTGCCAGCAGTGGGGAGGGCCATCAGCCCCAGCATTTT.

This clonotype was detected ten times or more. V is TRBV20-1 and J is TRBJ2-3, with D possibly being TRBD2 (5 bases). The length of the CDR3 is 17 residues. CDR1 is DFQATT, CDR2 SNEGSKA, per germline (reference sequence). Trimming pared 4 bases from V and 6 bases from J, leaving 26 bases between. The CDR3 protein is CSATHPPRGPVYDTQYF. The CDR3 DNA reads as TGCAGTGCTACCCATCCTCCTCGCGGGCCGGTGTACGATACGCAGTATTTT.

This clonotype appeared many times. The CDR3 DNA reads as TGTGCCAGCAGCCCGGACAGGGTGGACACCATATATTTT. Protein product: CASSPDRVDTIYF. The chain has TRBV11-2 and TRBJ1-3; TRBD1 agrees at 8 bases. CDR1 is SGHAT and CDR2 is FQNNGV in the germline V gene. With 5 bases clipped from V and 8 bases from J, the junction kept 5 bases outside the gene matches. The CDR3 covers 13 residues.

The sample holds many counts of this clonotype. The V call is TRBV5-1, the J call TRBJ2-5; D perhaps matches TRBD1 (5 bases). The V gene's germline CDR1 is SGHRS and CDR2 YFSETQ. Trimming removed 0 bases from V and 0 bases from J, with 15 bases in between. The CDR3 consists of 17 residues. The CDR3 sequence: CASSLAQGPMYQETQYF. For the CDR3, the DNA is TGCGCCAGCAGCTTGGCTCAGGGTCCCATGTACCAAGAGACCCAGTACTTC.

CDR3 bases: TGCGCCAGCAGCCAAGACAGACGGCCGAACACTGAAGCTTTCTTT. Encoded protein: CASSQDRRPNTEAFF. The chain uses TRBV4-1 and TRBJ1-1; no firm D call. CDR3 length: 15 amino acids. With 0 bases removed from V and 1 base from J, the gap between germline ends came to 9 bases. Germline V gene data show CDR1 as MGHRA and CDR2 as YSYEKL.

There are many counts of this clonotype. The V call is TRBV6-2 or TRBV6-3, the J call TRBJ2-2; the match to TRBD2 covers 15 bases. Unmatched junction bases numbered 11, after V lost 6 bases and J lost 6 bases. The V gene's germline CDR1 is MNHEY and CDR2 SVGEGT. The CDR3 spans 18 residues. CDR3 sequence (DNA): TGTGCCAGCAGATCCGGGACTAGCGGGAGGCCTAAGTCCGGGGAGCTGTTTTTT. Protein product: CASRSGTSGRPKSGELFF.

The DNA for the CDR3 is TGTGCCAGCAGCAGGGACAGTAATGAAAAACTGTTTTTT. This codes for CASSRDSNEKLFF. The chain uses TRBV5-4 and TRBJ1-4; 7 nucleotides agree with TRBD1. Germline V CDR1 and CDR2: SGHNT, YYREEE (reference sequence). There are 13 residues in the CDR3. V was pared by 4 bases and J by 4 bases, with 1 base of the junction left unmatched.

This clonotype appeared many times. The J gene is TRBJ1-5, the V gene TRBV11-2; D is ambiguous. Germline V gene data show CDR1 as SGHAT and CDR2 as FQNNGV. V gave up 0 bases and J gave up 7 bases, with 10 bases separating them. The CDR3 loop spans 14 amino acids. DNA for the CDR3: TGTGCCAGCAGCTTAGAGGGAACGGGCCAGCCCCAGCATTTT. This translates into CASSLEGTGQPQHF.

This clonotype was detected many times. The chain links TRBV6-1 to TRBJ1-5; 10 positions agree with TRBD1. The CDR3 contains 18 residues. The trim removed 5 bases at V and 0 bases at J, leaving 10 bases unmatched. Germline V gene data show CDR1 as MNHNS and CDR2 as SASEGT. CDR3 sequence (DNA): TGTGCCAGCAGTCTTGACAGGGGGCAAAGAAATAGCAATCAGCCCCAGCATTTT. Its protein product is CASSLDRGQRNSNQPQHF.

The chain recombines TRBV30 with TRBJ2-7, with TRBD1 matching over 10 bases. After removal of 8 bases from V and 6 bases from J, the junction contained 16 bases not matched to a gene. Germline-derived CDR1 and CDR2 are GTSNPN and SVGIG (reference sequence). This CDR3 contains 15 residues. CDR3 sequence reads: CALRMGQGYLGEQYF. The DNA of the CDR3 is TGTGCCCTAAGAATGGGACAGGGGTATTTGGGCGAGCAGTACTTC.

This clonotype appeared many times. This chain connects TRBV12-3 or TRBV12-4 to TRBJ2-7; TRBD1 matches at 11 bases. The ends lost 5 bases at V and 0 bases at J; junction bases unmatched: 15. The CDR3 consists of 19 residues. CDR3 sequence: CASSPPGTGGEFTSYEQYF. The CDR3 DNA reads TGTGCCAGCAGTCCTCCCGGGACAGGGGGTGAATTCACCTCCTACGAGCAGTACTTC.

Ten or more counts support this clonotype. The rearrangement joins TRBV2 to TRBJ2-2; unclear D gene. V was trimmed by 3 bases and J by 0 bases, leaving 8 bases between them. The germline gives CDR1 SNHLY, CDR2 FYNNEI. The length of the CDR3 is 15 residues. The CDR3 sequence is CASSEETPNTGELFF. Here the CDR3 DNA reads TGTGCCAGCAGTGAGGAGACTCCGAACACCGGGGAGCTGTTTTTT.

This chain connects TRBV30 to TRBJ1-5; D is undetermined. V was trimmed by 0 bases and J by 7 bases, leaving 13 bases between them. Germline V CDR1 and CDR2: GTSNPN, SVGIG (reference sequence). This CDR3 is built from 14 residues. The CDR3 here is CAWSVLDSGQPQHF. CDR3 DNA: TGTGCCTGGAGTGTATTGGACTCTGGACAGCCCCAGCATTTT.

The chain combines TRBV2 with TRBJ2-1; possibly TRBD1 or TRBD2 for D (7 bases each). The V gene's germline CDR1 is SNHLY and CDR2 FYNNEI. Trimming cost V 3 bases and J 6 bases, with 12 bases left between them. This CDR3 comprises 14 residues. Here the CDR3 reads CASSDGRGGNEQFF. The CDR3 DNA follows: TGTGCCAGCAGTGATGGCAGGGGGGGCAATGAGCAGTTCTTC.

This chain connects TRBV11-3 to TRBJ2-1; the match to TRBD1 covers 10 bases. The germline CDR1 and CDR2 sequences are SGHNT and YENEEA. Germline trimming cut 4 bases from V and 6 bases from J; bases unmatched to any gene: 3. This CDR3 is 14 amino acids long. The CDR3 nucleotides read TGTGCCAGCAGCTCGGGACAGGGGCGCAATGAGCAGTTCTTC. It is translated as CASSSGQGRNEQFF.

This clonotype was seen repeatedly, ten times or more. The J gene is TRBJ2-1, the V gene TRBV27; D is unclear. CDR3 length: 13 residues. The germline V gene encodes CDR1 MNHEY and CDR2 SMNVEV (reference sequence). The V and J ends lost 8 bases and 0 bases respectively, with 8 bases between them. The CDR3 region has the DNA TGTGCCAGCGGGAAATACTCCTACAATGAGCAGTTCTTC. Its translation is CASGKYSYNEQFF.

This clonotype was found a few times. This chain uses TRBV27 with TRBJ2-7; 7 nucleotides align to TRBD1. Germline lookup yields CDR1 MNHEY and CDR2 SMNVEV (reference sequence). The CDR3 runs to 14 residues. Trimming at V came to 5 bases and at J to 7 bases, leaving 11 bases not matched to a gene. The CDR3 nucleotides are TGTGCCAGCAGTCCGGGACAGAGATCCAGTGAGCAGTACTTC. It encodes CASSPGQRSSEQYF.